This TCR beta chain was documented in a study of technical replicates of blood from several donors. This table comes from immunoSEQ multiplex PCR, and its TCRdb copy is limited to in-frame clones, with some not included. The sample records about 61,000 clones, around 97% being singletons. The CDR3 contains 15 residues. V dropped 5 bases and J dropped 4 bases, with 15 bases sitting between them. Germline V gene sequence: CDR1 MNHEY, CDR2 SMNVEV (reference sequence). The genes are TRBV27 and TRBJ2-1, with D perhaps TRBD2 (7 bases). The sample consisted of T cells isolated from PBMCs. The clonotype was recovered from a human donor in good health. In nucleotides, the CDR3 is TGTGCCAGCAGTCTTGGGGGGGGGCAGTACAATGAGCAGTTCTTC. Its protein is CASSLGGGQYNEQFF.